The entry below gives a single TCR beta chain sequence along with its context. Its antigen is currently unknown. The authors' processing: ImmunoSEQ junction-only sequences lacked quality scores, so their filtering differed. Assay: immunoSEQ multiplex PCR; the TCRdb copy retains only in-frame clones and omits some. The V and J calls and clone size are taken from that table; D and trimming were inferred from the DNA. The sample includes about 600,000 clones, around 97% of them seen just once. Germline CDR1 reads LNHDA; CDR2 reads SQIVND (reference sequence). The CDR3 consists of 15 residues. V gave up 7 bases and J gave up 1 base, with 14 bases separating them. Adult donors, all healthy and HIV-negative, had no recent acute infections or vaccinations. This record belongs to a study of shared clonotypes between healthy human individuals. Study conclusions and caveats: Tissues were not sampled, only blood, and their repertoires likely differ. Some naive CD4 clonotypes, around 4.7%, turned up in common across several donors.

This chain connects TRBV19 to TRBJ1-5; D is unclear. Sequenced material: naive CD4+ T cells sorted from blood. Subset: CD45RA+ positively selected. This receptor was obtained from a woman aged 30 to 39 in good health. This chain's CDR3 is CASNTDKKSNQPQHF. The CDR3 DNA reads TGTGCCAGTAACACCGACAAGAAAAGCAATCAGCCCCAGCATTTT.